This T cell receptor beta chain stems from a study of post-analysis software for immune sequencing data (dated by TCRdb to between 2014 and 2017). In terms of the full investigation: Disease courses on record covered relapsing-remitting, secondary progressive and progressive-relapsing multiple sclerosis, though some patients had no subtype annotation. The patient repertoires were compared against 11 previously published healthy control repertoires obtained from donors aged about 6 to 28 years. A subset of samples was prepared in parallel using single-end sample barcoding, then pooled and co-amplified after Illumina adapter ligation. Findings and caveats that apply to the study as a whole: Significantly lower normalized Chao1 diversity was found in multiple sclerosis patients than in controls, suggesting substantial peripheral T-cell clonal expansion. When samples were clustered directly using the F measure, samples prepared in the same batch co-clustered strongly, which prompted a batch-effect correction. Patients showed significantly higher frequencies than controls for several TRBV segments, among them TRBV5-6, TRBV5-1 and TRBV20-1. The control group was slightly older than the multiple sclerosis patient group.

The method behind the library was PCR. Instrument on record: Illumina HiSeq 2500. To reduce PCR and sequencing biases, unique molecular identifiers were built into the TCR beta cDNA libraries. Every 1 to 10 million input T cells yielded around 500,000 cDNA molecules, meaning each molecule approximated one T cell. The same protocol used for the earlier healthy control dataset was applied to prepare and sequence the patient libraries. Samples belonging to the same batch were prepared together, multiplexed and sequenced on a shared HiSeq lane. For the original study's pipeline: MIGEC was used to process the raw barcoded reads, and molecular identifier groups with only a single read were discarded before consensus assembly and CDR3 extraction. VDJtools was used for post-analysis of the clonotype tables, and diversity was normalized by down-sampling every dataset to the size of the smallest sample. To correct batch-related cross-sample contamination, repertoire overlap clustering matched CDR3 amino acid sequences but not nucleotide sequences. The public reads were reanalyzed by TCRdb: fastp trimming at Q25, MiXCR alignment, in-frame beta chains only. Under each unique CDR3 protein, matching rows form one entry showing the most common genes and DNA. The V and J calls were not made by the authors but by TCRdb's processing. Across this sample there are hundreds of thousands of distinct CDR3 sequences, with 30% seen only once. 0.5% to 0.6% of the sample rests with the top ten.

Only a few counts were recorded for this clonotype. No cognate antigen has been identified for it. Base qualities are not at hand, and no much larger clone is one base apart. To demonstrate the VDJtools post-analysis software, the study profiled TCR beta repertoires from the peripheral blood of about 13 young patients with multiple sclerosis. Multiple sclerosis patients were children and adolescents aged roughly 6 to 17 years. The germline V gene supplies CDR1 SGHTA and CDR2 FQGNSA. V and J are truncated by 5 bases and 6 bases respectively, leaving an intervening sequence of 17 bases. The CDR3 contains 14 residues, cysteine and phenylalanine counted. Only the CDR3 DNA stays, 42 bases, in frame from base 1.

The sequence was collected from a girl aged 5 to 17 with multiple sclerosis. Here the chain combines TRBV7-2 and TRBJ2-7, with a tentative D gene TRBD1 over 5 matching bases. Sequenced sample: blood. For the CDR3, the sequence is CASSMTANVGEQYF. The nucleotide sequence is given as TGTGCCAGCAGCATGACAGCGAACGTGGGCGAGCAGTACTTC.